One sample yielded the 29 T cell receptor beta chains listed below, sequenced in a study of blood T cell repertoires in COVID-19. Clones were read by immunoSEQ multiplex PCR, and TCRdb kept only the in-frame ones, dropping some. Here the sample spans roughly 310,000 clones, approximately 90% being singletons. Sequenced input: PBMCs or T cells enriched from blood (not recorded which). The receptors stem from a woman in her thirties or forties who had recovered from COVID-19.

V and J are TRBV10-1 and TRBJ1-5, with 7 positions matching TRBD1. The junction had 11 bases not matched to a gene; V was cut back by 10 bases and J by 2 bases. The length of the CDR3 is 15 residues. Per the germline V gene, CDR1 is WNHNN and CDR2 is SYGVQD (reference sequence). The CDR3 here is CATRGGMYGNQPQHF. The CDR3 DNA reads TGCGCCACCAGGGGGGGGATGTACGGCAATCAGCCCCAGCATTTT.

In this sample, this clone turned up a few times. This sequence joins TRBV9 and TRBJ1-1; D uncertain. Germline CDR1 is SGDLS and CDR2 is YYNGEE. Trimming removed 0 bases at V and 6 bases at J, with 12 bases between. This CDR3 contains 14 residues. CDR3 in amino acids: CASSVGLGGPEAFF. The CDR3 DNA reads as TGTGCCAGCAGCGTAGGACTGGGAGGGCCTGAAGCTTTCTTT.

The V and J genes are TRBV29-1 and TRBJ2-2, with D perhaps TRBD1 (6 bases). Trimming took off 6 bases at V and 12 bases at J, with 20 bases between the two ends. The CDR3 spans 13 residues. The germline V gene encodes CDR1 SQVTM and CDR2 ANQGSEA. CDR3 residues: CSVWTASNEKLFF. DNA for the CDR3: TGCAGCGTCTGGACAGCTAGCAACGAGAAGCTGTTTTTT.

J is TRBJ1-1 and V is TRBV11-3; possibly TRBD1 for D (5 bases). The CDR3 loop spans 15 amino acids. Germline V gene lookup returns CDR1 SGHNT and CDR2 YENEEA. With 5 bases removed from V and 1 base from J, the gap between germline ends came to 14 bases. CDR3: CASSRHTGRNTEAFF. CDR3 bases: TGTGCCAGCAGCCGTCATACAGGCAGGAACACTGAAGCTTTCTTT.

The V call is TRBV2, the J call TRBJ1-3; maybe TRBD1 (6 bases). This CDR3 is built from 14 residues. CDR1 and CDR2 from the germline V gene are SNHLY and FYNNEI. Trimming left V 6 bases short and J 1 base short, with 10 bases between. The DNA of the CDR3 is TGTGCCAGCAGCCTGGGGGCATCTGGAAACACCATATATTTT. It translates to CASSLGASGNTIYF.

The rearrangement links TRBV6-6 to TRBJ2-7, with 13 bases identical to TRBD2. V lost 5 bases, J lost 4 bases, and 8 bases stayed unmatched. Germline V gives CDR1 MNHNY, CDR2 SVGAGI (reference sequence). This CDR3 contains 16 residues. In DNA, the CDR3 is TGTGCCAGCAGTCGAGGACTAGCGGGAGAGCTGTACGAGCAGTACTTC. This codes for CASSRGLAGELYEQYF.

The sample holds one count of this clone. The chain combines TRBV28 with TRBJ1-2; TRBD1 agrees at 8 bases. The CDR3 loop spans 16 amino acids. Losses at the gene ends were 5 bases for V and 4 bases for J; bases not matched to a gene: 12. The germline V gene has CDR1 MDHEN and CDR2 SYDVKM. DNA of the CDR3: TGTGCCAGCAGTGAAACCGGGACAGGCTCACTCTATGGCTACACCTTC. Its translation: CASSETGTGSLYGYTF.

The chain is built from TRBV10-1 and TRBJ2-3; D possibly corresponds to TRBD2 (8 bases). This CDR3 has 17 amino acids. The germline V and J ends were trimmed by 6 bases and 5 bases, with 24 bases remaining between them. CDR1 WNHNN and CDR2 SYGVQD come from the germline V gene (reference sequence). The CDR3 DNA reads TGCGCCAGCAGCTTAGCGGGATCGACAGGGTCTGGAGATACGCAGTATTTT. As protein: CASSLAGSTGSGDTQYF.

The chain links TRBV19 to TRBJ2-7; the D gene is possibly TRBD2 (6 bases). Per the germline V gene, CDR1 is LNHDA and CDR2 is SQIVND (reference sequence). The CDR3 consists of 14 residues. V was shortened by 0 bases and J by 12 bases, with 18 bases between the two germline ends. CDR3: CASSIDGTSGGWYF. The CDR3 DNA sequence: TGTGCCAGTAGTATAGATGGGACTTCCGGAGGGTGGTACTTC. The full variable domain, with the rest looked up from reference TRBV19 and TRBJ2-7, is DGGITQSPKYLFRKEGQNVTLSCEQNLNHDAMYWYRQDPGQGLRLIYYSQIVNDFQKGDIAEGYSVSREKKESFPLTVTSAQKNPTAFYLCASSIDGTSGGWYFGPGTRLTVT.

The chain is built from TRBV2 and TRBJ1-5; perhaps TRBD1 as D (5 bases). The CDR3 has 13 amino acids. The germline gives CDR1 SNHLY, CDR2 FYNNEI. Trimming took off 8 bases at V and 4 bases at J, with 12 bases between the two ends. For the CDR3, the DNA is TGTGCCAGCGGGGGGACCGATAATCAGCCCCAGCATTTT. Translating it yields CASGGTDNQPQHF.

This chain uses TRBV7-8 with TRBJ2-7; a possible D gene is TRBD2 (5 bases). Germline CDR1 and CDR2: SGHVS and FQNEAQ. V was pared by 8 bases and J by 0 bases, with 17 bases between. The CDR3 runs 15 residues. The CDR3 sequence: CASGVPFRDSYEQYF. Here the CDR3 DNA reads TGTGCCAGCGGAGTACCTTTTCGGGACTCCTACGAGCAGTACTTC.

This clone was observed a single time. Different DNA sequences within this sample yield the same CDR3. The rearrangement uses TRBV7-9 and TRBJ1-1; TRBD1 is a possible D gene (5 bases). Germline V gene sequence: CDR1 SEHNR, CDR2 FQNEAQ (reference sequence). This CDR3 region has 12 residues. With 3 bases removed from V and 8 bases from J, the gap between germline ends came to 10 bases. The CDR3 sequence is CASSLGQGEAFF. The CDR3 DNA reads TGTGCCAGCAGCTTGGGGCAGGGAGAAGCTTTCTTT.

This CDR3 reads CASSTYGQANSPLHF. CDR3 nucleotides: TGTGCCAGCAGTACTTATGGACAGGCTAATTCACCCCTCCACTTT. J is TRBJ1-6 and V is TRBV13; 7 bases map to TRBD1. The CDR3 spans 15 residues. Trimming cost V 6 bases and J 6 bases; bases outside gene matches: 8. The germline V gene encodes CDR1 PRHDT and CDR2 FYEKMQ (reference sequence).

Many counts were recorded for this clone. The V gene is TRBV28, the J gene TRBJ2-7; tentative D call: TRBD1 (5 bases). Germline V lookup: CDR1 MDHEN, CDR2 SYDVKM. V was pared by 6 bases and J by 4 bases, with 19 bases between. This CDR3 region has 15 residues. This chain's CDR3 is CASRQAHRVRYEQYF. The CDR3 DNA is TGTGCCAGCAGACAGGCTCATCGTGTTCGTTACGAGCAGTACTTC.

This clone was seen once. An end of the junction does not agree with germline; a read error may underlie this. CDR3 in amino acids: CASSLASGSSNEQFF. The CDR3 DNA sequence: TGTGCCAGCAGCTTGGCCAGCGGGTCCTCCAATGAGCAGTTCTTC. This chain connects TRBV7-9 to TRBJ2-1, with D possibly matching TRBD2 (6 bases). The CDR3 is made up of 15 amino acids. The V gene's germline CDR1 is SEHNR and CDR2 FQNEAQ (reference sequence).

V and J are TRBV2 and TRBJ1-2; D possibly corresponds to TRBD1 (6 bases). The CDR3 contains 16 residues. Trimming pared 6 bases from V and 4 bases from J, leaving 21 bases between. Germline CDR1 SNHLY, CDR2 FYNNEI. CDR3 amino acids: CASRERTTGTRYGYTF. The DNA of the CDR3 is TGTGCCAGCAGAGAAAGGACAACAGGGACACGCTATGGCTACACCTTC.

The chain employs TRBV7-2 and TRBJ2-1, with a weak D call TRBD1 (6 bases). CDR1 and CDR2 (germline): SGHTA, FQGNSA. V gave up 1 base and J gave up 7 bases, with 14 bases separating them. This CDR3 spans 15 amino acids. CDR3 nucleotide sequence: TGTGCCAGCAGCTTAGTGGGACCCCAGGGGAATGAGCAGTTCTTC. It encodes CASSLVGPQGNEQFF. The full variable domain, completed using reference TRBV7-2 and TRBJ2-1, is GAGVSQSPSNKVTEKGKDVELRCDPISGHTALYWYRQSLGQGLEFLIYFQGNSAPDKSGLPSDRFSAERTGGSVSTLTIQRTQQEDSAVYLCASSLVGPQGNEQFFGPGTRLTVL.

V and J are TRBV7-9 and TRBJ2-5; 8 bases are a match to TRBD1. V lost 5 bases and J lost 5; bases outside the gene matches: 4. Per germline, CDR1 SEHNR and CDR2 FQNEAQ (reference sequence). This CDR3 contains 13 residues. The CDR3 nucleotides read TGTGCCAGCAGCGTGACAGGGGATGAGACCCAGTACTTC. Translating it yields CASSVTGDETQYF.

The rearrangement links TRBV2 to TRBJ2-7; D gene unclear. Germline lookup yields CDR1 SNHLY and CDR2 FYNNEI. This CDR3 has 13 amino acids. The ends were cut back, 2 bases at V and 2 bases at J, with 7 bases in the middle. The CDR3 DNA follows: TGTGCCAGCAGTGAACAGCTAGCCTACGAGCAGTACTTC. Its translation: CASSEQLAYEQYF.

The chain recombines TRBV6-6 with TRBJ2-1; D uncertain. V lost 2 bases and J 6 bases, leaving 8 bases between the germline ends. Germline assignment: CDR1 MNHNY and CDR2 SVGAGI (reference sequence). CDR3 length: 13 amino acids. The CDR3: CASSYGQANEQFF. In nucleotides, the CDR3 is TGTGCCAGCAGTTACGGGCAGGCCAATGAGCAGTTCTTC.

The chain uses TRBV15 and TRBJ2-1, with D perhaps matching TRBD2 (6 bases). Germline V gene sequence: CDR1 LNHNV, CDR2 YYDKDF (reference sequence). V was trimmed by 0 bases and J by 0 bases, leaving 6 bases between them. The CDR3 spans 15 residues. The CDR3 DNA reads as TGTGCCACCAGCAGAGAGGAGGGCTCCTACAATGAGCAGTTCTTC. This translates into CATSREEGSYNEQFF.

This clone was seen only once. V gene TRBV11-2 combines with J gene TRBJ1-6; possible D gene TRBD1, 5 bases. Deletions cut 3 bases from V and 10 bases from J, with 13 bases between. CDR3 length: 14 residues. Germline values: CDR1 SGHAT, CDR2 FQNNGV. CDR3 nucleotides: TGTGCCAGCAGCTTGGGCCTGGGGCACTCACCCCTCCACTTT. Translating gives CASSLGLGHSPLHF.

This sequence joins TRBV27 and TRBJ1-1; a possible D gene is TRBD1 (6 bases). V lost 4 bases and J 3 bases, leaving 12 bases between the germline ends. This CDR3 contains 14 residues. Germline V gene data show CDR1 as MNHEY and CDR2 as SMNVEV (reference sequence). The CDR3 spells CASSSAGQYTEAFF. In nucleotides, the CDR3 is TGTGCCAGCAGTTCAGCTGGACAGTACACTGAAGCTTTCTTT.

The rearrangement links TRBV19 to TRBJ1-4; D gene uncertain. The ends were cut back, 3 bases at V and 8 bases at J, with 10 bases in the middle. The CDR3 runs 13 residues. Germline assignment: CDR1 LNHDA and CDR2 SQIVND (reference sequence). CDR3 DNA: TGTGCCAGTAGTATGCGGGGAGAGGAAAAACTGTTTTTT. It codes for CASSMRGEEKLFF.

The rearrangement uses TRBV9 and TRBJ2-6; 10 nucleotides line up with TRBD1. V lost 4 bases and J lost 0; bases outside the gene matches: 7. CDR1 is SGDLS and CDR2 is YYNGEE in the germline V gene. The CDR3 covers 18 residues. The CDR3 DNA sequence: TGTGCCAGCAGCTTTTCCGGGACAGGGGCCTCTGGGGCCAACGTCCTGACTTTC. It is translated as CASSFSGTGASGANVLTF.

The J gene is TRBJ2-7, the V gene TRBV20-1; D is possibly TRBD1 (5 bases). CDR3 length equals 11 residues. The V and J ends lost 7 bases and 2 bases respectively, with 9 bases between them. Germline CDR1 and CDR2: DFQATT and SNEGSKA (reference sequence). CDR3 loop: CSGRVTYEQYF. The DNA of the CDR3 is TGCAGTGGCAGGGTAACCTACGAGCAGTACTTC.

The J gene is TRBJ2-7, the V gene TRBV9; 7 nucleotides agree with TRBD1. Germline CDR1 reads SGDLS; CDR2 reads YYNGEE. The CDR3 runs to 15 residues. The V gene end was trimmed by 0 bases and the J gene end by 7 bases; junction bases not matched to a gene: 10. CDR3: CASSVAGQKGLEQYF. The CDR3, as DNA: TGTGCCAGCAGCGTAGCGGGACAGAAAGGTCTTGAGCAGTACTTC.

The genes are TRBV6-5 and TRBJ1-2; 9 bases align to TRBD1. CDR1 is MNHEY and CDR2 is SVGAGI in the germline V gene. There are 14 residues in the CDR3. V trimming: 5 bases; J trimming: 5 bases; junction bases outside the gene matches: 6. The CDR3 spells CASSRTGEGYGYTF. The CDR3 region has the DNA TGTGCCAGCAGTCGGACAGGGGAGGGGTATGGCTACACCTTC.

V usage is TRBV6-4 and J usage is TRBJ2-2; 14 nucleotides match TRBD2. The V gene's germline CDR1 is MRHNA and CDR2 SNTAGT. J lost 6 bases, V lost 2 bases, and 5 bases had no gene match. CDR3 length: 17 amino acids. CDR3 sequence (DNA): TGTGCCAGCAGTGACCAGCCGGGACTAGCGGGGGCCGGGGAGCTGTTTTTT. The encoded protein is CASSDQPGLAGAGELFF.